Following are 5 T cell receptor beta chains from one sample sequenced in a study of response to subunit inactivated influenza vaccine. TCRdb re-called the RT-PCR reads with MiXCR, one entry per CDR3 protein. The sample shows fewer than 700,000 distinct CDR3 sequences, 10% to 15% of them seen only once. Sequencing used PBMCs from blood, obtained about 6 weeks after vaccination. Source of these receptors: a man aged 45 to 65 who received an inactivated influenza vaccine.

This clonotype occurred a few times. The chain joins TRBV28 to TRBJ2-7; tentative D call: TRBD1 (6 bases). The CDR3 has 14 residues. Germline values: CDR1 MDHEN, CDR2 SYDVKM. The germline V and J ends were trimmed by 5 bases and 1 base, with 12 bases remaining between them. The CDR3, as DNA: TGTGCCAGCAGTGGAAGGGACACTTCCTACGAGCAGTACTTC. Its translation is CASSGRDTSYEQYF.

V gene TRBV5-1 combines with J gene TRBJ1-2; D remains ambiguous. CDR3 length: 12 residues. In germline, CDR1 is SGHRS, CDR2 YFSETQ. V was pared by 4 bases and J by 7 bases, with 11 bases between. The CDR3 nucleotides read TGCGCCAGCAGCGGAGTACGGCTTGGCTACACCTTC. This translates into CASSGVRLGYTF.

This clonotype was counted only a few times. The chain combines TRBV12-3 or TRBV12-4 with TRBJ2-2, with 7 bases matching TRBD1. V shed 6 bases, J shed 3 bases, and the junction held 7 bases outside the gene matches. There are 15 residues in the CDR3. The CDR3 region has the DNA TGTGCCAGCAGCCAGAACAGGGGAGACACCGGGGAGCTGTTTTTT. This gives the protein CASSQNRGDTGELFF.

This clonotype was counted at least ten times. This chain links TRBV5-1 with TRBJ2-5; perhaps TRBD1 as D (5 bases). V was trimmed by 1 base and J by 2 bases, leaving 12 bases between them. The CDR3 is made up of 15 amino acids. From germline, CDR1 is SGHRS and CDR2 YFSETQ. CDR3: CASSLLQGRQETQYF. CDR3 nucleotides: TGCGCCAGCAGCTTGTTGCAGGGCCGACAAGAGACCCAGTACTTC.

The chain is built from TRBV7-9 and TRBJ2-2; D is perhaps TRBD1 (6 bases). V lost 5 bases and J 4 bases, leaving 14 bases between the germline ends. This CDR3 spans 15 amino acids. Looked up from germline, CDR1 is SEHNR and CDR2 is FQNEAQ (reference sequence). The CDR3 bases are TGTGCCAGCAGCCCCGGGACAATCAGCACCGGGGAGCTGTTTTTT. This gives the protein CASSPGTISTGELFF.